This record looks at one TCR beta chain sequence and its context. V dropped 0 bases and J dropped 4 bases, with 7 bases sitting between them. This CDR3 is built from 13 residues. Germline-derived CDR1 and CDR2 are MNHNS and SASEGT. The data belong to a study of technical replicates of blood from a handful of donors. Some clones are missing from TCRdb's copy, which holds only in-frame ones; the method was immunoSEQ multiplex PCR. There are about 84,000 clones in the sample; nearly 98% occur only once, and approximately 0.15% lies in the top ten. V usage is TRBV6-1 and J usage is TRBJ2-7; D gene ambiguous. This receptor was obtained from a human donor in good health. The source material was T cells isolated from PBMCs. Here the CDR3 DNA reads TGTGCCAGCAGTGAAGCGAGCCCGTACGAGCAGTACTTC. This codes for CASSEASPYEQYF.